The entry that follows covers one TCR beta chain sequence. This sample is drawn from a study of blood T cell repertoires in COVID-19. Turning to the study itself: The United States, Italy and Spain supplied acute and convalescent COVID-19 samples. T cells, B-cell-depleted T cells, or PBMCs supplied cDNA or gDNA.

Germline V gene sequence: CDR1 LGHDT, CDR2 YNNKEL (reference sequence). This CDR3 is 20 amino acids long. With V trimmed by 4 bases and J by 7 bases, 27 bases remained unmatched. Sequenced by immunoSEQ multiplex PCR; TCRdb stores in-frame clones only, minus some. The sample holds about 310,000 clones; more than 75% are singletons and the top ten take roughly 7.1%. The clonotype originates from a woman in her 50s who had recovered from COVID-19. Sequences were obtained from peripheral blood. This chain links TRBV3-1 (or the pseudogene TRBV3-2) with TRBJ1-2, with 7 nucleotides matching TRBD1. The CDR3 sequence: CASSPLLSRDRRDRECGYTF. DNA for the CDR3: TGTGCCAGCAGCCCCCTCCTAAGTAGGGACAGACGCGACAGGGAGTGTGGCTACACCTTC.